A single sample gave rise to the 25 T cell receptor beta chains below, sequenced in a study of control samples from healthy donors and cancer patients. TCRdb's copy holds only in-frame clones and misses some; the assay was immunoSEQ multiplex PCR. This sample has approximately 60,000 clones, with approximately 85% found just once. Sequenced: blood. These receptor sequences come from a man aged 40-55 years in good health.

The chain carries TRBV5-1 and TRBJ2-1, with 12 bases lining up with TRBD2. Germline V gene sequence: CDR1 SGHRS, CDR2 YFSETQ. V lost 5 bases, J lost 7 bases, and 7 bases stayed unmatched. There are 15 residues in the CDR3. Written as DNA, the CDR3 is TGCGCCAGCAGTTCCCTAGCGGGAGGGTCGAATGAGCAGTTCTTC. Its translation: CASSSLAGGSNEQFF.

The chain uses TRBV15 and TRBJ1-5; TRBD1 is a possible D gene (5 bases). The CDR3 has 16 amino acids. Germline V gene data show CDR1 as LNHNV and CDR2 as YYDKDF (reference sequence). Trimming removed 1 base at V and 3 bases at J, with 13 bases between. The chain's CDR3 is CATSRVARGYNQPQHF. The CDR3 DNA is TGTGCCACCAGCAGAGTCGCAAGGGGCTACAATCAGCCCCAGCATTTT.

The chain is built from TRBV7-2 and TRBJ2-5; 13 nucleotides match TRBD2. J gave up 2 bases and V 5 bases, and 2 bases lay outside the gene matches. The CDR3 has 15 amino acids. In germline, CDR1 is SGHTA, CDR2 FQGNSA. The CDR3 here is CASSALAGGQETQYF. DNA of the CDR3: TGTGCCAGCAGCGCACTAGCGGGGGGGCAAGAGACCCAGTACTTC.

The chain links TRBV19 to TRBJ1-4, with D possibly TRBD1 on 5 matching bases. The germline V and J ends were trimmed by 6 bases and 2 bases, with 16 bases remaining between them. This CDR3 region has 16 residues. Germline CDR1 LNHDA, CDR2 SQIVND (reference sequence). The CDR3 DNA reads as TGTGCCAGTAGGCCTCGAAGGGGACCGACTAATGAAAAACTGTTTTTT. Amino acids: CASRPRRGPTNEKLFF. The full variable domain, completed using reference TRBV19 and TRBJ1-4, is DGGITQSPKYLFRKEGQNVTLSCEQNLNHDAMYWYRQDPGQGLRLIYYSQIVNDFQKGDIAEGYSVSREKKESFPLTVTSAQKNPTAFYLCASRPRRGPTNEKLFFGSGTQLSVL.

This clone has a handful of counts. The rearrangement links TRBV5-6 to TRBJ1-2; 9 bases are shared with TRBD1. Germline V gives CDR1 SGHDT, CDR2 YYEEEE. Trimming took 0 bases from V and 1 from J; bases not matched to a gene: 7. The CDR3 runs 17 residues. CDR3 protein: CASSLELTGGINYGYTF. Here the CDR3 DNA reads TGTGCCAGCAGCTTGGAGTTGACAGGGGGAATTAACTATGGCTACACCTTC.

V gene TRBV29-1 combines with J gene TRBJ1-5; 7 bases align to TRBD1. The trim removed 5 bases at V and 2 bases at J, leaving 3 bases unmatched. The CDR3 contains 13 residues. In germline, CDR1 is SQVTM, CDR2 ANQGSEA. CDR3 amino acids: CSVQTGRNQPQHF. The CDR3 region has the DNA TGCAGCGTTCAGACAGGGCGCAATCAGCCCCAGCATTTT.

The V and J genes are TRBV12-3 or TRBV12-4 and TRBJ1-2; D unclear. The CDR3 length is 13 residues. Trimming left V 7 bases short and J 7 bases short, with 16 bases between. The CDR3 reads CASNLGIPRGYTF. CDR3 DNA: TGTGCCAGCAACCTAGGGATTCCGCGTGGCTACACCTTC.

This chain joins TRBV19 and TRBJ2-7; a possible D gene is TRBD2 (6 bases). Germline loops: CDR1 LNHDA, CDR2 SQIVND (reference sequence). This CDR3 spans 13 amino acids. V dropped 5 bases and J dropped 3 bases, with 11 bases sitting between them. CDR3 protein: CASSLGGIYEQYF. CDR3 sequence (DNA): TGTGCCAGTAGTCTTGGGGGGATCTACGAGCAGTACTTC.

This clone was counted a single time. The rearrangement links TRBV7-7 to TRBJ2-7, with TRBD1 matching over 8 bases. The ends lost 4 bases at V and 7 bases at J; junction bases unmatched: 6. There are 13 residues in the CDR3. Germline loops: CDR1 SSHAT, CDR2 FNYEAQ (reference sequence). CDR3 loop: CASSYGQGGEQYF. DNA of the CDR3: TGTGCCAGCAGCTATGGACAGGGTGGAGAGCAGTACTTC.

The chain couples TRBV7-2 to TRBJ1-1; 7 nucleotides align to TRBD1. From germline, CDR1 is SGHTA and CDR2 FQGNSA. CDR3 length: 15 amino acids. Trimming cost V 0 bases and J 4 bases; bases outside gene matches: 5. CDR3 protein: CASSLAYGTATEAFF. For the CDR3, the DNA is TGTGCCAGCAGCTTAGCCTACGGGACAGCCACTGAAGCTTTCTTT.

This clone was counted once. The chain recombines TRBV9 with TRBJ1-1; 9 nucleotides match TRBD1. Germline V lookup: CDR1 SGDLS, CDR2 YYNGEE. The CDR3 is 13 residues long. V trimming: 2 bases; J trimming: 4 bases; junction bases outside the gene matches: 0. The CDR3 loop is CASSVTGGTEAFF. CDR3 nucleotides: TGTGCCAGCAGCGTGACAGGGGGCACTGAAGCTTTCTTT.

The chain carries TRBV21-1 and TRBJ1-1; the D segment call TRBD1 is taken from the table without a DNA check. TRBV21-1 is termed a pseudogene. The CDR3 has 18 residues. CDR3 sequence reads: CASSKALSAADMNTEAFF. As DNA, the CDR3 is TGTGCCAGCAGCAAAGCGCTTTCGGCAGCAGACATGAACACTGAAGCTTTCTTT.

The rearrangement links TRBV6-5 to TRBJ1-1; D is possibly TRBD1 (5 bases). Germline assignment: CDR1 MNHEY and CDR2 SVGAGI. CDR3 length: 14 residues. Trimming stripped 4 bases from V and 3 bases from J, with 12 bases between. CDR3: CASSSAGGYTEAFF. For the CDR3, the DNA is TGTGCCAGCAGTTCCGCCGGGGGTTACACTGAAGCTTTCTTT.

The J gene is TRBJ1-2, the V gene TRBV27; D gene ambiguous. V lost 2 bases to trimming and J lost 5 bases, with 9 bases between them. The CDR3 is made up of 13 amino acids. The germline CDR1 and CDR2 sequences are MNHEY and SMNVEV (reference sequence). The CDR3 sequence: CASSLKTEYGYTF. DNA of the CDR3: TGTGCCAGCAGTTTAAAGACGGAGTATGGCTACACCTTC.

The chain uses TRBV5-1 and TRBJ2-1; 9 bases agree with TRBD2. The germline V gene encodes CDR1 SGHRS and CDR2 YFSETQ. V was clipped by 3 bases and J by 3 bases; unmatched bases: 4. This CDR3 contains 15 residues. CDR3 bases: TGCGCCAGCAGCTATAGCGGGGGTGACTACAATGAGCAGTTCTTC. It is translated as CASSYSGGDYNEQFF.

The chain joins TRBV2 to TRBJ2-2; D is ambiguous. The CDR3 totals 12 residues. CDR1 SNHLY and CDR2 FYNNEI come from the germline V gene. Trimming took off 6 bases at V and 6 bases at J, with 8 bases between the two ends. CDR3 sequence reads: CASSVPPGELFF. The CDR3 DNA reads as TGTGCCAGCAGCGTACCCCCCGGGGAGCTGTTTTTT.

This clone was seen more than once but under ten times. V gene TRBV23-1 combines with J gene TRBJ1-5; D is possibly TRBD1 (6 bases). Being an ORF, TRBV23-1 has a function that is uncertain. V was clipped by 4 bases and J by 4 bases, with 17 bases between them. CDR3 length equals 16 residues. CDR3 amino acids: CASSPEPGQTNQPQHF. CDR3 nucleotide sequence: TGCGCCAGCAGTCCCGAACCGGGACAAACTAATCAGCCCCAGCATTTT.

The CDR3 spells CSAGPGLRTEEQYF. The CDR3 coding sequence is TGCAGCGCTGGGCCGGGACTGAGGACTGAAGAGCAGTACTTC. V and J are TRBV29-1 and TRBJ2-7, with D possibly being TRBD2 (6 bases). Germline CDR1 is SQVTM and CDR2 is ANQGSEA. This CDR3 region has 14 residues. Trimming shortened V by 7 bases and J by 7 bases, and 23 bases separated the two germline ends.

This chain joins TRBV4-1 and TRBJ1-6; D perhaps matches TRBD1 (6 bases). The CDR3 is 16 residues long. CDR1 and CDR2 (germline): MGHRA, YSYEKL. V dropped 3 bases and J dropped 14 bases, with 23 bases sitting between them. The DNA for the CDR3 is TGCGCCAGCAGCCACTTTAGTGTGGGCGGGGGGCTGACCCTCCACTTT. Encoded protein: CASSHFSVGGGLTLHF.

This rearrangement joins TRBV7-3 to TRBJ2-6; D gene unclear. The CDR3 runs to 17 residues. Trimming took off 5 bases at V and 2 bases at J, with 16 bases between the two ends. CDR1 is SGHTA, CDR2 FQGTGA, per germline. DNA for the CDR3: TGTGCCAGCAGCCCCACCCTATCTATACCTGGGGCCAACGTCCTGACTTTC. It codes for CASSPTLSIPGANVLTF. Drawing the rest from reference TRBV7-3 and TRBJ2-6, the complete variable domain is GAGVSQTPSNKVTEKGKYVELRCDPISGHTALYWYRQSLGQGPEFLIYFQGTGAADDSGLPNDRFFAVRPEGSVSTLKIQRTERGDSAVYLCASSPTLSIPGANVLTFGAGSRLTVL.

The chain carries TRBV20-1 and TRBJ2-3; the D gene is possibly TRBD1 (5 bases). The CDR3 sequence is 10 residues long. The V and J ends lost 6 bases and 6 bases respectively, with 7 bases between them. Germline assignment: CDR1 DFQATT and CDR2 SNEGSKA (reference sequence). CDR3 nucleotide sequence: TGCAGTGCGAAGGGGGATACGCAGTATTTT. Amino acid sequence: CSAKGDTQYF.

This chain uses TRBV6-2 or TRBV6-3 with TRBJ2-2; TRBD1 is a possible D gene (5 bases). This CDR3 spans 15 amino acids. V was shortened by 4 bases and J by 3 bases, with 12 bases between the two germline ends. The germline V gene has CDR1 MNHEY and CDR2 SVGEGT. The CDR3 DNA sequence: TGTGCCAGCAGTTTAACAGGAGTGCACACCGGGGAGCTGTTTTTT. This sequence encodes CASSLTGVHTGELFF.

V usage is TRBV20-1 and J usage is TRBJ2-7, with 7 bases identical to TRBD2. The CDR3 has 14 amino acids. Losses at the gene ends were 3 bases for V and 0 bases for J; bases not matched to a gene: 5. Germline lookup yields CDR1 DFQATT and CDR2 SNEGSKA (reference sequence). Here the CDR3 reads CSASGGGNSYEQYF. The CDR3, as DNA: TGCAGTGCTAGTGGCGGGGGAAACTCCTACGAGCAGTACTTC.

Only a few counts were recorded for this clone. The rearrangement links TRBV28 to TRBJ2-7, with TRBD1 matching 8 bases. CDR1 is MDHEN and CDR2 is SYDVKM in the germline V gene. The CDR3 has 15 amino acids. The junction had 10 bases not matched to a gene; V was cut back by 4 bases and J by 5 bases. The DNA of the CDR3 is TGTGCCAGCAGTTCGATCGACAGGGGTTTGGACGAGCAGTACTTC. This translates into CASSSIDRGLDEQYF.

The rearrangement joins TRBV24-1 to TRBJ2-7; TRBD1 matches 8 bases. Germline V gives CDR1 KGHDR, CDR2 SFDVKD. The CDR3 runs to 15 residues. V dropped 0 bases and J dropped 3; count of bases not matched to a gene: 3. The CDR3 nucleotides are TGTGCCACCAGTGATTTGCCAGGGGGCATCTACGAGCAGTACTTC. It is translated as CATSDLPGGIYEQYF.